The clone carrying this T cell receptor (beta chain) was seen once. Here immunoSEQ multiplex PCR was the method, and the copy in TCRdb shows in-frame clones only, minus some. The data hold about 75,000 clones, with 95% to 98% observed a single time. The entry originates in a study of technical replicates of blood from a handful of donors. The CDR3 length is 14 residues. Trimming removed 7 bases at V and 2 bases at J, with 12 bases between. Germline-derived CDR1 and CDR2 are LNHNV and YYDKDF (reference sequence). The sequence was obtained from a human donor in good health. The V and J genes are TRBV15 and TRBJ1-3, with a possible D match to TRBD1 (6 bases). The sample comprised T cells isolated from PBMCs. The CDR3 sequence: CATNDGTPGNTIYF. The CDR3 bases are TGTGCCACCAACGACGGGACACCTGGAAACACCATATATTTT.